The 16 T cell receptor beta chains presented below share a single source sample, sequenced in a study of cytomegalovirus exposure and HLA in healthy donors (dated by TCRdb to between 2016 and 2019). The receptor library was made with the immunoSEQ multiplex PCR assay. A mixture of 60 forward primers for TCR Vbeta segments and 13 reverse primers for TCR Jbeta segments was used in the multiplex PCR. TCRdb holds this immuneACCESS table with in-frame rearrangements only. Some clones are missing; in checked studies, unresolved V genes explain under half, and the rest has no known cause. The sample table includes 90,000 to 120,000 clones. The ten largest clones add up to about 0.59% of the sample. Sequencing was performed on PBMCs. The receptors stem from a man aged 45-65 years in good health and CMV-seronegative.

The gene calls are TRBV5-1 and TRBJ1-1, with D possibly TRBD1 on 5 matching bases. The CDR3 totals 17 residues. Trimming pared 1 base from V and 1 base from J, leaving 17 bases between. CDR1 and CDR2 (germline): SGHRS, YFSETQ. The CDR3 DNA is TGCGCCAGCAGCTTGTTTATGGCGGTTAGGGGGAACACTGAAGCTTTCTTT. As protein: CASSLFMAVRGNTEAFF.

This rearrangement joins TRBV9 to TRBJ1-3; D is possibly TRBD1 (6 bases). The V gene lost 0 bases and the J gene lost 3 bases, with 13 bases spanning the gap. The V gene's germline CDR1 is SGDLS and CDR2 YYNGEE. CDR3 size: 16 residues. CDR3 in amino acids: CASSVGFDRSGNTIYF. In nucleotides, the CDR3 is TGTGCCAGCAGCGTAGGATTCGACAGGAGTGGAAACACCATATATTTT.

The CDR3 nucleotides are TGTGCCAGCAGTGTTCCGGGACAGAGCACCGGGGAGCTGTTTTTT. Protein product: CASSVPGQSTGELFF. The chain links TRBV6-1 to TRBJ2-2; 7 bases are shared with TRBD1. Germline V gene sequence: CDR1 MNHNS, CDR2 SASEGT. J was trimmed by 4 bases and V by 4 bases; bases with no gene match: 6. This CDR3 region has 15 residues.

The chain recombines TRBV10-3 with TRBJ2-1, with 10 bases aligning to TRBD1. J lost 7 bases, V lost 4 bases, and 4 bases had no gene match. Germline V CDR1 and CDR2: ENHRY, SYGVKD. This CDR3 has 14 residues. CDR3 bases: TGTGCCATCAGTGGGACGGACAGGGGGAATGAGCAGTTCTTC. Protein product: CAISGTDRGNEQFF.

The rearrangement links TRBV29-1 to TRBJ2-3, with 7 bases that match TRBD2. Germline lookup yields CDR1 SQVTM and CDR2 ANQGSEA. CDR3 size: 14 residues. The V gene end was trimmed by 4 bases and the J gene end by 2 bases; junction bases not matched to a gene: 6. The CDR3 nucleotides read TGCAGCGTTGGGGCTAGCGGAAACACAGATACGCAGTATTTT. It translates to CSVGASGNTDTQYF.

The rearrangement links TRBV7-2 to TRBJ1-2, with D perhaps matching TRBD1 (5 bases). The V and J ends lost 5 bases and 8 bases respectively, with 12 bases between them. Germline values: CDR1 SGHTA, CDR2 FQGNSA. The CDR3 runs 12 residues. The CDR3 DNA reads TGTGCCAGCAGCCCTACAGGTTTAGGCTACACCTTC. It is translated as CASSPTGLGYTF.

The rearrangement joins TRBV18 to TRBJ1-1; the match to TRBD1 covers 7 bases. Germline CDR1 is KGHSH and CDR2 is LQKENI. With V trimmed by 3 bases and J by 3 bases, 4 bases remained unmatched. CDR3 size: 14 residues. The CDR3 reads CASSPTTGDTEAFF. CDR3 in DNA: TGTGCCAGCTCACCCACTACAGGGGACACTGAAGCTTTCTTT.

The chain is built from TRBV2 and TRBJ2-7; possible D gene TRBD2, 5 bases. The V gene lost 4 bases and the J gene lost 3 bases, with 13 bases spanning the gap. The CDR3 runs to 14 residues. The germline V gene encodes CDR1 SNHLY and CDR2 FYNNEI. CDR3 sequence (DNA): TGTGCCAGCAGTGGACCTAGCTCGGGCTACGAGCAGTACTTC. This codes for CASSGPSSGYEQYF.

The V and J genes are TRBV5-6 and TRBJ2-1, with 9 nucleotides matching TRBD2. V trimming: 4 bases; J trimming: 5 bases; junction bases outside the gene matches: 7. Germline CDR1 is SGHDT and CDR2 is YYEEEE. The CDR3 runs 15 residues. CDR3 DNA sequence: TGTGCCAGCAGCCCGCTAGCGGGAACCAACAATGAGCAGTTCTTC. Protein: CASSPLAGTNNEQFF. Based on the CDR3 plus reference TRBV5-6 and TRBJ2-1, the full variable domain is DAGVTQSPTHLIKTRGQQVTLRCSPKSGHDTVSWYQQALGQGPQFIFQYYEEEERQRGNFPDRFSGHQFPNYSSELNVNALLLGDSALYLCASSPLAGTNNEQFFGPGTRLTVL.

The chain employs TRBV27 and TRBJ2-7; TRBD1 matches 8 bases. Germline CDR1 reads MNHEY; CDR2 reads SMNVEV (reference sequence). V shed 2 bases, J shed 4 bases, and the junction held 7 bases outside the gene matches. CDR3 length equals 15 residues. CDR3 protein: CASSLGRGLYYEQYF. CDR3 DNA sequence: TGTGCCAGCAGTTTAGGCAGGGGGCTTTATTACGAGCAGTACTTC.

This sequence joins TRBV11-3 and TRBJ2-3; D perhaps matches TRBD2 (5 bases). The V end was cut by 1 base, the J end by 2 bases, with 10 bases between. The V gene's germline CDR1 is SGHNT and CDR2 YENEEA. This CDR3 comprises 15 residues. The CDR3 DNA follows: TGTGCCAGCAGCTTAGGAGGGCAGATCACAGATACGCAGTATTTT. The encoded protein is CASSLGGQITDTQYF.

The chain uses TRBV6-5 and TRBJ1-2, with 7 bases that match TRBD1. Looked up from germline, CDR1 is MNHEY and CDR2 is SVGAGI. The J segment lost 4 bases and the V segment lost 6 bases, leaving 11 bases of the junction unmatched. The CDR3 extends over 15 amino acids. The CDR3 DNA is TGTGCCAGCAGGTACCGAGGAGGGGGCGCCTATGGCTACACCTTC. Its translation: CASRYRGGGAYGYTF.

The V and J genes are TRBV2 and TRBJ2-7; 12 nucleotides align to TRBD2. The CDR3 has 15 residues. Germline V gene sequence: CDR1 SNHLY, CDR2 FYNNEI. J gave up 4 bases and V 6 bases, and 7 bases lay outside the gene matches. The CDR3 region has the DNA TGTGCCAGCAGGCTAGCGGGAGGGTCGCGATACGAGCAGTACTTC. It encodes CASRLAGGSRYEQYF. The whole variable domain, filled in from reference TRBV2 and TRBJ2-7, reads EPEVTQTPSHQVTQMGQEVILRCVPISNHLYFYWYRQILGQKVEFLVSFYNNEISEKSEIFDDQFSVERPDGSNFTLKIRSTKLEDSAMYFCASRLAGGSRYEQYFGPGTRLTVT.

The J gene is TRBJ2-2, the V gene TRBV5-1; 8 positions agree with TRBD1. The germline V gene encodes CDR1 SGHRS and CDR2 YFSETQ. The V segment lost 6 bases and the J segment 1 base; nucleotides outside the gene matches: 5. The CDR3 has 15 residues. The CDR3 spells CASKPGQENTGELFF. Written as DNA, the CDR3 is TGCGCCAGCAAACCGGGACAGGAGAACACCGGGGAGCTGTTTTTT.

The CDR3 nucleotides read TGTGCCAGCAGCTCAGTTTACATAGTATCCGACTCGGGCTACACCTTC. Its protein is CASSSVYIVSDSGYTF. The chain uses TRBV7-2 and TRBJ1-2; D not resolved. This CDR3 is 16 amino acids long. The germline CDR1 and CDR2 sequences are SGHTA and FQGNSA. V was pared by 4 bases and J by 8 bases, with 23 bases between.

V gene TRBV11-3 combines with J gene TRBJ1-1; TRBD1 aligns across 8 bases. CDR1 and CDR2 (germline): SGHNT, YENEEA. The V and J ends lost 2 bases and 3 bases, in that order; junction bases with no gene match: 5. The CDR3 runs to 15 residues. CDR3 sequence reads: CASSLQGAVDTEAFF. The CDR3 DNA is TGTGCCAGCAGCTTACAGGGGGCGGTCGACACTGAAGCTTTCTTT.